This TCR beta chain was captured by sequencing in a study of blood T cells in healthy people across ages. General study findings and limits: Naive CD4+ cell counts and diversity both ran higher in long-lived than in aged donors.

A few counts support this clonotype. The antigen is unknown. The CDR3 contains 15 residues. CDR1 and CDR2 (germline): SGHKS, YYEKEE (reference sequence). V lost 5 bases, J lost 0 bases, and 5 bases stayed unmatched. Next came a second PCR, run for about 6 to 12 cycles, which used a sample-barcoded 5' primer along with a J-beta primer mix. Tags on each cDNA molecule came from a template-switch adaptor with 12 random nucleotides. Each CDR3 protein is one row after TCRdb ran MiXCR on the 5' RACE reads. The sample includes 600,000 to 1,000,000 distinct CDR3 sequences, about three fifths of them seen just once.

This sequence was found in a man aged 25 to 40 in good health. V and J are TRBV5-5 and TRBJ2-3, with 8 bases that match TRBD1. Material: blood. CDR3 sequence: CASSPGTGSTDTQYF. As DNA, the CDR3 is TGTGCCAGCAGTCCCGGGACAGGTAGCACAGATACGCAGTATTTT.